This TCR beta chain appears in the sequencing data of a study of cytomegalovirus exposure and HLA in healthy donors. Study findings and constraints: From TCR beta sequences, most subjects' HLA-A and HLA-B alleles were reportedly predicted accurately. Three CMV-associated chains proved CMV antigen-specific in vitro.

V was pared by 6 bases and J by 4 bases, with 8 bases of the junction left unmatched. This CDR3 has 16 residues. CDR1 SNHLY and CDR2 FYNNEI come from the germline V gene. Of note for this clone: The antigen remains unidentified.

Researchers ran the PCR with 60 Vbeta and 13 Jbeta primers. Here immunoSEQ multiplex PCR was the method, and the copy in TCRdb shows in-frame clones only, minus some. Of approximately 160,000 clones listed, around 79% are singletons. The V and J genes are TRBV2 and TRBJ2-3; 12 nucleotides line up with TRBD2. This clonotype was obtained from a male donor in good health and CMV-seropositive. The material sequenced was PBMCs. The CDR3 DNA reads TGTGCCAGCAGGAAAGAGTCTAGCGGGGGGGCAGATACGCAGTATTTT. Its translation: CASRKESSGGADTQYF.